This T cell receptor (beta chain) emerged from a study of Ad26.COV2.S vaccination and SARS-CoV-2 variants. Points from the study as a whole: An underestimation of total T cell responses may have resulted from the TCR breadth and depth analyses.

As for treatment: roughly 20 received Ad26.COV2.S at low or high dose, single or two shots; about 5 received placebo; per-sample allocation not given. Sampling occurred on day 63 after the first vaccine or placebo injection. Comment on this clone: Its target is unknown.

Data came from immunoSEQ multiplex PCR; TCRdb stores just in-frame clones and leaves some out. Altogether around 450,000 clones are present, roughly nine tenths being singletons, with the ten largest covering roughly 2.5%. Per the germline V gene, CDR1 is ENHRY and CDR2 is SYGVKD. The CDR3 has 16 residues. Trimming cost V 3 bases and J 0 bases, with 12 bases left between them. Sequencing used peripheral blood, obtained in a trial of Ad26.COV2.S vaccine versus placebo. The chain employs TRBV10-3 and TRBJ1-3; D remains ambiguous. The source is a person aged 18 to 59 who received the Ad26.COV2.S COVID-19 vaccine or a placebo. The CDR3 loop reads CAISERQSSSGNTIYF. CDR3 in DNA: TGTGCCATCAGTGAAAGGCAGTCAAGCTCTGGAAACACCATATATTTT.